This entry concerns a single T cell receptor beta chain. This entry comes from a study of OX40 agonist ivuxolimab in advanced cancers. Study summary: One hepatocellular carcinoma and a couple of cutaneous melanoma patients partially responded.

The repertoire was sequenced with immunoSEQ multiplex PCR; TCRdb's copy has only in-frame clones and lacks some. The sample has approximately 40,000 clones, more than 80% seen once. The CDR3 loop spans 13 amino acids. The germline V gene encodes CDR1 MDHEN and CDR2 SYDVKM. V lost 4 bases and J 6 bases, leaving 13 bases between the germline ends. The origin of this receptor is an adult with an advanced solid tumor such as melanoma, head and neck, liver or kidney cancer. Sequences were derived from CD4+ or CD8+ T cells sorted from blood, sampled in a trial of the OX40 agonist ivuxolimab. This chain connects TRBV28 to TRBJ2-7; TRBD1 or TRBD2 may be the D gene (5 bases each). The CDR3 is CASSWGSRGEQYF. The CDR3 DNA reads as TGTGCCAGCAGTTGGGGGTCGAGGGGCGAGCAGTACTTC.